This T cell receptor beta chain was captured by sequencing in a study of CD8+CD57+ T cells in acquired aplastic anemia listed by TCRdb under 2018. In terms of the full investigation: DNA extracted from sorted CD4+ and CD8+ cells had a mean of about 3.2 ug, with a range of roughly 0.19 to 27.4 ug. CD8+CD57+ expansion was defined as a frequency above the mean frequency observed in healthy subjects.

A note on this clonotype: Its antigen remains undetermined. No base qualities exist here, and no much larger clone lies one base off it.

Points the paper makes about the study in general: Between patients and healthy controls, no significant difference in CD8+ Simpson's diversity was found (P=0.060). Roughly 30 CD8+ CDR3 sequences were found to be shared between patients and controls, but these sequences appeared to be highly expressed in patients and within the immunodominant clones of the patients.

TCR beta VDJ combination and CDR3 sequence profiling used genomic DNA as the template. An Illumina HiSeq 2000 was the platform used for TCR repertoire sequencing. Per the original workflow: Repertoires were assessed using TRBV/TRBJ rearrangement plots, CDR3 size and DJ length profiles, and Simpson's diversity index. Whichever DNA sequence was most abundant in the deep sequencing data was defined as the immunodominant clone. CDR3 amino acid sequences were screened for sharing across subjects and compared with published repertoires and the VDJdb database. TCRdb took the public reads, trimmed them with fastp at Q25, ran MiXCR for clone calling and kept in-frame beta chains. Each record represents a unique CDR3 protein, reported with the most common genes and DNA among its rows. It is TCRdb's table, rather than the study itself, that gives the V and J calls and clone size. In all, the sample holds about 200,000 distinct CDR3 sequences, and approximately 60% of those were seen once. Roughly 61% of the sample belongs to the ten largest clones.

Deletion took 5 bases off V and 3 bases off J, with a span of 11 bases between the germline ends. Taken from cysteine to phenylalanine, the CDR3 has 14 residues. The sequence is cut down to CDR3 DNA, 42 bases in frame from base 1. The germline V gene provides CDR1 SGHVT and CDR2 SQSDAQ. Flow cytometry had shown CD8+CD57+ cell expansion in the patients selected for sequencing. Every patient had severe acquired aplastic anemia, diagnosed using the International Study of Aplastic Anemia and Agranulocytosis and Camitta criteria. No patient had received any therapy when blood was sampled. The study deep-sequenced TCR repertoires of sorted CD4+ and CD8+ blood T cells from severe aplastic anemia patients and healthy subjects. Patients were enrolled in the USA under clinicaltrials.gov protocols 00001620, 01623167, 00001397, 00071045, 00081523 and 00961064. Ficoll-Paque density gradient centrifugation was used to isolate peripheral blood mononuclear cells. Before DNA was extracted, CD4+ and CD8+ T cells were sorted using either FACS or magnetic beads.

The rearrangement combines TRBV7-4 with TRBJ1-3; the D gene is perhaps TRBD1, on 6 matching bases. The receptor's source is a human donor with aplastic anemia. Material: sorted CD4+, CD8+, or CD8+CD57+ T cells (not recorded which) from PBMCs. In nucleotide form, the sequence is TGTGCCAGCAGCCTTCGACAGGATGGAAACACCATATATTTT. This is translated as CASSLRQDGNTIYF.